The entry that follows covers one T cell receptor (beta chain) sequence. This sample is drawn from a study of cytomegalovirus exposure and HLA in healthy donors. PCR primers comprised 60 Vbeta and 13 Jbeta primers. TCRdb's table, derived via immunoSEQ multiplex PCR, lists solely in-frame clones and lacks some. The top ten hold around 7% of the sample, which has approximately 170,000 clones, 65% to 85% seen once. Germline trimming cut 0 bases from V and 11 bases from J; bases unmatched to any gene: 12. There are 16 residues in the CDR3. In germline, CDR1 is SGHVS, CDR2 FQNEAQ. The rearrangement joins TRBV7-8 to TRBJ1-4, with 7 bases identical to TRBD1. The sequenced sample was PBMCs. This receptor was identified in a woman aged 40-49 years in good health and CMV-seropositive. CDR3 bases: TGTGCCAGCAGCTTAGCCTCAGGGGGGCACCCCGGTAAACTGTTTTTT. Protein product: CASSLASGGHPGKLFF.